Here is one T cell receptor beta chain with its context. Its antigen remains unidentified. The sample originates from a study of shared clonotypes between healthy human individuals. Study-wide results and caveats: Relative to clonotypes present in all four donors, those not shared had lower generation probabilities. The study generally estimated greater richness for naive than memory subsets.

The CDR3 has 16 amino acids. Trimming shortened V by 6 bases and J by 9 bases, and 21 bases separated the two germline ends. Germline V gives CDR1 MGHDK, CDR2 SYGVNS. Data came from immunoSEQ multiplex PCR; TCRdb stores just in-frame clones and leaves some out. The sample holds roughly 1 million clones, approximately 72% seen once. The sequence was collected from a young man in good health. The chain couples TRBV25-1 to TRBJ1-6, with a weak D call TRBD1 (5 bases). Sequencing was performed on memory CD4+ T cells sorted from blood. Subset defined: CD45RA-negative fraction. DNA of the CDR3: TGTGCCAGCAGCGCGTCGAAACTGGTGGGGGGTTCACCCCTCCACTTT. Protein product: CASSASKLVGGSPLHF.